This record looks at one T cell receptor (beta chain) sequence and its context. The entry originates in a study of blood T cell repertoires in COVID-19. In the study overall: Samples taken during acute and convalescent COVID-19 were collected in the United States, Italy and Spain. T cells, B-cell-depleted T cells, or PBMCs supplied cDNA or gDNA.

Authors' methods: It was from reference gene primer amplification that nucleated cell counts were estimated. Sequencing was performed with immunoSEQ multiplex PCR; in TCRdb, only in-frame clones are kept and a portion is missing. V and J calls plus clone size are reproduced from that table; the DNA served to infer D and trimming. Of about 120,000 clones listed, approximately 82% were seen once; the top ten hold around 5.6%. This CDR3 is built from 13 residues. Germline values: CDR1 GTSNPN, CDR2 SVGIG (reference sequence). V was cut by 0 bases and J by 1 base, with 6 bases left in between. The source is a man older than 75 with active or convalescent COVID-19. The specimen sequenced was peripheral blood. The rearrangement uses TRBV30 and TRBJ1-1; unclear D gene. The CDR3 nucleotides are TGTGCCTGGAGTGTATGGCCGAACACTGAAGCTTTCTTT. Protein product: CAWSVWPNTEAFF. The entire variable domain, with the rest obtained from reference TRBV30 and TRBJ1-1, is as follows: SQTIHQWPATLVQPVGSPLSLECTVEGTSNPNLYWYRQAAGRGLQLLFYSVGIGQISSEVPQNLSASRPQDRQFILSSKKLLLSDSGFYLCAWSVWPNTEAFFGQGTRLTVV.